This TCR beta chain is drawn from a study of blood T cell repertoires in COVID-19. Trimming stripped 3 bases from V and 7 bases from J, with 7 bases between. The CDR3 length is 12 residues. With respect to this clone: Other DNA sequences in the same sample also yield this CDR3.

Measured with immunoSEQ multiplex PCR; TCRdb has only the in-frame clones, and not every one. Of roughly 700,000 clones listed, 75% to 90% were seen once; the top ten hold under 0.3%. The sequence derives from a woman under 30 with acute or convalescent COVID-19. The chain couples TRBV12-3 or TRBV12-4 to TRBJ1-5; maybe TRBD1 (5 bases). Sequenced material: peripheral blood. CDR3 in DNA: TGTGCCAGCAGTTTCGGGGGGCAGCCCCAGCATTTT. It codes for CASSFGGQPQHF.